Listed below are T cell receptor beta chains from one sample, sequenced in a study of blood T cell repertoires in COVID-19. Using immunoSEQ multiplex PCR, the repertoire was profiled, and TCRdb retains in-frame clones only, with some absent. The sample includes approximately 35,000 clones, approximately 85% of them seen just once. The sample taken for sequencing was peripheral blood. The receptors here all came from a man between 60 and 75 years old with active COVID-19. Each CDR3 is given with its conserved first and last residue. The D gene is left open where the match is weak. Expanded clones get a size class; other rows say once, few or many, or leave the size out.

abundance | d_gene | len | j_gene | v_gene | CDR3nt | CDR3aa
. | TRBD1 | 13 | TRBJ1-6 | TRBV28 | TGTGCCGCCCACGGACAGGGATGGTCACCCCTCCACTTT | CAAHGQGWSPLHF
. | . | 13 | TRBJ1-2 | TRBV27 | TGTGCCAGCAGTTTTAGAGGACTTTACGGCTACACCTTC | CASSFRGLYGYTF
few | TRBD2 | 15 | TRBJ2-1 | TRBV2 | TGTGCCAGCAGTGCCTGGACTAGCGACGTCGATGAGCAGTTCTTC | CASSAWTSDVDEQFF
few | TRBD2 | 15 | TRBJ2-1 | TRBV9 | TGTGCCAGCAGCACGGGGCCTAGCGGAGCAAGGGAGGGGTTCTTC | CASSTGPSGAREGFF
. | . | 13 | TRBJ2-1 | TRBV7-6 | TGTGCCAGCAGCTTAGGGGCAGGAACAAATCTGTTCTTC | CASSLGAGTNLFF
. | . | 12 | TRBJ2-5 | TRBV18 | TGTGCCTGCCGAAAAGAGGGAGAGACCCAGTACTTC | CACRKEGETQYF
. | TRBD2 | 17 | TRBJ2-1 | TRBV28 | TGTGCCAGCAGGGGACTAGCGGGAGGGCCCTCCTACAATGAGCAGTTCTTC | CASRGLAGGPSYNEQFF
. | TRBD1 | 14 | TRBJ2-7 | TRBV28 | TGTGCCAGCAGGGGGGACAGGGGAGCCTACGAGCAGTACTTC | CASRGDRGAYEQYF
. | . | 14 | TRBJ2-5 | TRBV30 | TGTGCCTGGACTGTTGGAGGGAACCAAGAGACCCAGTACTTC | CAWTVGGNQETQYF
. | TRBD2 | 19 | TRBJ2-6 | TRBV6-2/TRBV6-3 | TGTGCCAGCAGTTCAGTAGCGGGAGAATCGAGCTCTGGGGCCAACGTCCTGACTTTC | CASSSVAGESSSGANVLTF
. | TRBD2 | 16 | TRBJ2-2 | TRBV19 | TGTGCCAGTACCCCGCCCCACAAGCGGGGGACCGGGGAGCTGTTTTTT | CASTPPHKRGTGELFF
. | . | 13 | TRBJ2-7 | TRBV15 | TGTGCCACCAGCAGAGGGTCCGGGTACGAGCAGTACTTC | CATSRGSGYEQYF
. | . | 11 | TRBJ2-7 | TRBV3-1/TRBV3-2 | TGTGCCAGCAGCCAAGAGAGCGAGCAGTACTTC | CASSQESEQYF
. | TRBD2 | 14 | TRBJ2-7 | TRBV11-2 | TGTGCCAGCAGCCCATCCCTAGCGGCCCACGAGCAGTACTTC | CASSPSLAAHEQYF
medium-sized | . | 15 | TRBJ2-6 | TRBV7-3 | TGTGCCAGCAGCTTAACTGCGGGTGGGGCCAACGTCCTGACTTTC | CASSLTAGGANVLTF
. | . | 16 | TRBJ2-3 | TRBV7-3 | TGTGCCAGCAGCTTAACGCCCGGGAGCAGCACAGATACGCAGTATTTT | CASSLTPGSSTDTQYF
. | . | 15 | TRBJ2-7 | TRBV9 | TGTGCCAGCAGCGTAGACCAGGGGCGCCTATACGAGCAGTACTTC | CASSVDQGRLYEQYF
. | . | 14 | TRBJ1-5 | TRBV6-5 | TGTGCCAGCAGTTACTCAGGGGGCAATCAGCCCCAGCATTTT | CASSYSGGNQPQHF
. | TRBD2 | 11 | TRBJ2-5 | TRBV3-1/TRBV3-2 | TGTGCCAGCAGACTTAGCGGGAGGGTTCACTTC | CASRLSGRVHF
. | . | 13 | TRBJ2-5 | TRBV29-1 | TGCAGCGTTGCGGGACTCTACCAAGAGACCCAGTACTTC | CSVAGLYQETQYF
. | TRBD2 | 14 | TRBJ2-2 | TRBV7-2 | TGTGCCAGCAGGACTAGCGGGACCGCCGGGGAGCTGTTTTTT | CASRTSGTAGELFF
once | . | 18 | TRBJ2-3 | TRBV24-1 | TGTGCCACCAGTGATCCGAGGCGGGGTGGCCGAAGCACAGATACGCAGTATTTT | CATSDPRRGGRSTDTQYF
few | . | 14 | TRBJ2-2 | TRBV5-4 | TGTGCCAGCAGCTTGGGCGGGGCCACCGGGGAGCTGTTTTTT | CASSLGGATGELFF
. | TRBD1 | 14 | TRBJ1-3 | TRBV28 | TGTGCCAGCAGTACGACAGGGCAAGGAAACACCATATATTTT | CASSTTGQGNTIYF
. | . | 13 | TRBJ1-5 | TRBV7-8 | TGTGCCAGCAGCGCGGGGGGGTTATTTCCCCAGCATTTT | CASSAGGLFPQHF
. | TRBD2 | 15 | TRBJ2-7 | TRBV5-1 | TGCGCCAGCAGCGTGAGCGGGAGCTACTACTACGAGCAGTACTTC | CASSVSGSYYYEQYF
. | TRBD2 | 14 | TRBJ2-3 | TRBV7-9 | TGTGCCAGCACGGGTAGCGGGGAGGAAGATACGCAGTATTTT | CASTGSGEEDTQYF
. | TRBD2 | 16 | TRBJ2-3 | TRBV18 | TGTGCCAGCTCTTATAGTAGCGGGAGTTACACAGATACGCAGTATTTT | CASSYSSGSYTDTQYF
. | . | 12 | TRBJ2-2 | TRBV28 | TGTGCCAGCAGTCCGTCCGTGGGGGAGCTGTTTTTT | CASSPSVGELFF
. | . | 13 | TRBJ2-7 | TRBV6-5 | TGTGCCAGCAGTCCCCGGACAGTACGCGAGCAGTACTTC | CASSPRTVREQYF
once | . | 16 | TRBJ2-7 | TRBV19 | TGTGCCAGTAGTAGTCGACTGGGGACAACCCCGGGGGAGCAGTACTTC | CASSSRLGTTPGEQYF
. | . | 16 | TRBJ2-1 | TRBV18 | TGTGCCAGCTCACAACTAGTCTCATCCTCCTACAATGAGCAGTTCTTC | CASSQLVSSSYNEQFF
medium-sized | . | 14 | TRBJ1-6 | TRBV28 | TGTGCCAGCAGTTTAGGAGGGGATAATTCACCCCTCCACTTT | CASSLGGDNSPLHF
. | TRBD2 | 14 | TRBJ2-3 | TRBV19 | TGTGCCAGTCGGGAGGGCGGGCTAAGGGATACGCAGTATTTT | CASREGGLRDTQYF
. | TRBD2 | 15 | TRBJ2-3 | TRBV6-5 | TGTGCCAGCAGAGGACTAGCTAGCCCCACAGATACGCAGTATTTT | CASRGLASPTDTQYF
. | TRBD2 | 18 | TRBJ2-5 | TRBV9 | TGTGCCAGCAGCGTAGACCCCCTGACTAGCGGGAGGGCCGAGACCCAGTACTTC | CASSVDPLTSGRAETQYF
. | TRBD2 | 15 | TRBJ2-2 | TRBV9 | TGTGCCAGCAGCGTAGGGCTAGCGGGAGCCGGGGAGCTGTTTTTT | CASSVGLAGAGELFF
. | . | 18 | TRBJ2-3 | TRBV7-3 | TGTGCCAGCAGCTCCGTTAGGTTTAGCGGTTCTAGCACAGATACGCAGTATTTT | CASSSVRFSGSSTDTQYF
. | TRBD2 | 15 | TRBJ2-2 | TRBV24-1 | TGTGCCACGGGGAACCGAGCGGGAGTTCACGGGGAGCTGTTTTTT | CATGNRAGVHGELFF
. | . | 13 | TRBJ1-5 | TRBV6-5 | TGTGCCAGCATGGGCAGAACCGATCAGCCCCAGCATTTT | CASMGRTDQPQHF
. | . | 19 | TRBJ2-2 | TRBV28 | TGTGCCAGCAGACCCCCCTCGGGCACTCCGGGATTCATAACCGGGGAGCTGTTTTTT | CASRPPSGTPGFITGELFF
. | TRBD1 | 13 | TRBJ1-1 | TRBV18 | TGTGCCAGCTCACCGGGGACAGGCCTCGGGGCTTTCTTT | CASSPGTGLGAFF
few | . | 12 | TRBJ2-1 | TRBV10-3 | TGTGCCATCAGTTCCTTAGGAGTTGAGCAGTTCTTC | CAISSLGVEQFF
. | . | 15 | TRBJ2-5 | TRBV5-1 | TGCGCCAGCAGCTTGGTTGTCGGACTACAAGAGACCCAGTACTTC | CASSLVVGLQETQYF
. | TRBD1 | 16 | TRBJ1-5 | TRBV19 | TGTGCCAGTAAGCCTAAGACAGGGGCAAGTAATCAGCCCCAGCATTTT | CASKPKTGASNQPQHF
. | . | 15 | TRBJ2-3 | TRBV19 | TGTGCCAGTAGTAGAGCCAGCGGGCCCACAGATACGCAGTATTTT | CASSRASGPTDTQYF
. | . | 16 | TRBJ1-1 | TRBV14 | TGTGCCAGCAGCCCCCCGGCGGGGGGGAGGTACACTGAAGCTTTCTTT | CASSPPAGGRYTEAFF
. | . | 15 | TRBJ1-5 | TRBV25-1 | TGTGCCAGCAGTGAATCCAGGGGAGCCAATCAGCCCCAGCATTTT | CASSESRGANQPQHF
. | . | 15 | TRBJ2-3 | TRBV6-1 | TGTGCCAGCAGTGAAAGGGGCCGAGCCACAGATACGCAGTATTTT | CASSERGRATDTQYF
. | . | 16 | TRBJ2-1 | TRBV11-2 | TGTGCCAGCAGCTTATTACCTGCGAGCTCCTACAATGAGCAGTTCTTC | CASSLLPASSYNEQFF
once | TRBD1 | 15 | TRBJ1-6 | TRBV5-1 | TGCGCCAGCAGCTTGGAACAGGGGATGAGTTCACCCCTCCACTTT | CASSLEQGMSSPLHF
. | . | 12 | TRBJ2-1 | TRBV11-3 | TGTGCCAGCAGCTTAGATCGCGGTGAGCAGTTCTTC | CASSLDRGEQFF